A single sample gave rise to the 17 T cell receptor beta chains below, sequenced in a study of T-cell reconstitution after alpha-beta-depleted transplantation in children. For TCRbeta, the library was prepared with unique molecular identifiers. A single record per CDR3 protein comes from TCRdb applying MiXCR to the PCR reads. This repertoire shows about 460,000 distinct CDR3 sequences, about 10% found once; its top ten account for around 15%. Specimen: PBMCs, mostly from graft donor cells, collected 180 days after TCRalphabeta/CD19-depleted stem cell transplant. The origin of the receptors is a female patient younger than 10 who had a stem cell transplant for aplastic anemia, so the T cells may come from the graft donor.

The V call is TRBV5-1, the J call TRBJ1-5; perhaps TRBD1 as D (6 bases). The CDR3 is 13 residues long. Germline CDR1 and CDR2: SGHRS and YFSETQ. With 4 bases removed from V and 7 bases from J, the gap between germline ends came to 12 bases. CDR3 DNA sequence: TGCGCCAGCAGCGTACAGGGCGACCAGCCCCAGCATTTT. This translates into CASSVQGDQPQHF.

This clonotype was observed a handful of times. The chain combines TRBV29-1 with TRBJ2-2; D might be TRBD1 (5 bases). CDR3 size: 16 residues. V was shortened by 2 bases and J by 5 bases, with 18 bases between the two germline ends. CDR1 SQVTM and CDR2 ANQGSEA come from the germline V gene. The CDR3 DNA reads TGCAGCGTTGAACATTATGGAAAGGGGCTGACCGGGGAGCTGTTTTTT. Residues: CSVEHYGKGLTGELFF.

V usage is TRBV7-6 and J usage is TRBJ2-1, with D perhaps given as TRBD1 or TRBD2 (5 bases each). Germline V gene sequence: CDR1 SGHVS, CDR2 FNYEAQ. CDR3 length: 19 residues. V lost 5 bases and J 2 bases, leaving 25 bases between the germline ends. CDR3 bases: TGTGCCAGCAGCAATAGTGGGGGAGAGGGGAAGGGCGCCTACAATGAGCAGTTCTTC. It codes for CASSNSGGEGKGAYNEQFF.

The chain has TRBV4-3 and TRBJ2-1, with 13 bases that match TRBD2. The V segment lost 0 bases and the J segment 7 bases; nucleotides outside the gene matches: 9. Germline values: CDR1 LGHNA, CDR2 YSLEER. CDR3 length: 18 amino acids. The CDR3 DNA is TGCGCCAGCAGCCAAGAAAGGTCGGTACTAGCGGGAGGGAATGAGCAGTTCTTC. As protein: CASSQERSVLAGGNEQFF.

The chain recombines TRBV20-1 with TRBJ2-5; 8 nucleotides line up with TRBD2. J was trimmed by 5 bases and V by 6 bases; bases with no gene match: 11. Per germline, CDR1 DFQATT and CDR2 SNEGSKA (reference sequence). There are 14 residues in the CDR3. CDR3 nucleotides: TGCAGTGCCCCAGGACAGCGGGAGTGGGAGACCCAGTACTTC. Translation: CSAPGQREWETQYF.

The table lists this clonotype with a few counts. The V gene is TRBV20-1, the J gene TRBJ2-2; TRBD1 is a possible D gene (5 bases). The CDR3 is 14 amino acids. Trimming stripped 1 base from V and 1 base from J, with 7 bases between. Germline CDR1 reads DFQATT; CDR2 reads SNEGSKA (reference sequence). The CDR3 nucleotides read TGCAGTGCTAGAGGGCAGGGGAACACCGGGGAGCTGTTTTTT. It encodes CSARGQGNTGELFF.

The chain employs TRBV4-1 and TRBJ2-3, with TRBD2 identical over 10 bases. The CDR3 is made up of 18 amino acids. The germline gives CDR1 MGHRA, CDR2 YSYEKL. V lost 0 bases and J lost 3; bases outside the gene matches: 9. In DNA form, the CDR3 reads TGCGCCAGCAGCCAAGATAAGCGGGAGGGCCGTGTAACAGATACGCAGTATTTT. Protein: CASSQDKREGRVTDTQYF.

The chain uses TRBV28 and TRBJ1-6, with TRBD1 as a possible D gene (5 bases). Per the germline V gene, CDR1 is MDHEN and CDR2 is SYDVKM. V shed 4 bases and J shed 10 bases, with 14 bases lying between them. The length of the CDR3 is 14 residues. The CDR3 DNA is TGTGCCAGCAGTTCCGGGACTCGGGTGTCACCCCTCCACTTT. This encodes CASSSGTRVSPLHF.

This clonotype was seen a few times. J is TRBJ2-1 and V is TRBV20-1; 7 bases are a match to TRBD2. The CDR3 has 14 residues. Germline V CDR1 and CDR2: DFQATT, SNEGSKA (reference sequence). V lost 4 bases, J lost 7 bases, and 10 bases stayed unmatched. The CDR3 nucleotides read TGCAGTGCTACCCCCCCGACTAGCATGAATGAGCAGTTCTTC. This codes for CSATPPTSMNEQFF.

This clonotype was counted a few times. The chain joins TRBV18 to TRBJ1-1, with D uncertain. The ends were cut back, 0 bases at V and 3 bases at J, with 14 bases in the middle. Germline V gene sequence: CDR1 KGHSH, CDR2 LQKENI. This CDR3 has 16 amino acids. The CDR3, as DNA: TGTGCCAGCTCACCACCGGACGCCCCGAGGGACACTGAAGCTTTCTTT. Residues: CASSPPDAPRDTEAFF.

CDR3 sequence reads: CSASSTGEAHNEQFF. The CDR3 bases are TGCAGTGCTAGTAGTACGGGGGAGGCTCACAATGAGCAGTTCTTC. The genes are TRBV20-1 and TRBJ2-1; maybe TRBD2 (6 bases). The CDR3 consists of 15 residues. Germline CDR1 and CDR2: DFQATT and SNEGSKA (reference sequence). Between the trimmed V and J ends, which lost 3 bases and 5 bases, there was a span of 17 bases.

This rearrangement joins TRBV7-9 to TRBJ2-5; a weak D match, TRBD1 (6 bases). Germline assignment: CDR1 SEHNR and CDR2 FQNEAQ (reference sequence). Trimming took 5 bases from V and 7 from J, leaving 23 bases between them. The CDR3 is made up of 16 amino acids. This CDR3 reads CASSPRDTIGVVTQYF. The CDR3 DNA follows: TGTGCCAGCAGCCCACGGGACACTATTGGGGTGGTGACCCAGTACTTC.

This chain connects TRBV7-2 to TRBJ2-1, with 10 bases that match TRBD2. Germline V gene data show CDR1 as SGHTA and CDR2 as FQGNSA. The CDR3 has 17 residues. The V segment lost 4 bases and the J segment 2 bases; nucleotides outside the gene matches: 8. The CDR3 bases are TGTGCCAGCAGCTCCCTCCCCAGCGGGAGGGCCTACAATGAGCAGTTCTTC. It is translated as CASSSLPSGRAYNEQFF.

This clonotype was seen only a few times. This sequence joins TRBV7-9 and TRBJ2-7; 7 bases map to TRBD1. V shed 3 bases and J 6 bases; nucleotides not matched to a gene: 5. CDR3 size: 13 residues. The V gene's germline CDR1 is SEHNR and CDR2 FQNEAQ (reference sequence). The CDR3 spells CASSFKAGGEQYF. For the CDR3, the DNA is TGTGCCAGCAGCTTCAAGGCAGGGGGCGAGCAGTACTTC.

V and J are TRBV20-1 and TRBJ2-7, with D tentatively TRBD1 (6 bases). The CDR3 is 13 amino acids. The ends were cut back, 0 bases at V and 5 bases at J, with 11 bases in the middle. In germline, CDR1 is DFQATT, CDR2 SNEGSKA (reference sequence). The CDR3: CSARDRGEHEQYF. The CDR3 DNA reads as TGCAGTGCTAGAGACAGGGGCGAGCACGAGCAGTACTTC.

This clonotype was seen only a few times. The rearrangement links TRBV6-5 to TRBJ2-1, with D perhaps TRBD1 or TRBD2 (5 bases each). The CDR3 sequence is 15 residues long. Germline CDR1 reads MNHEY; CDR2 reads SVGAGI. V was cut by 2 bases and J by 4 bases, with 12 bases left in between. In DNA, the CDR3 is TGTGCCAGCAGTTACGGAACGGGACCATACAATGAGCAGTTCTTC. The encoded protein is CASSYGTGPYNEQFF.

The sample holds many counts of this clonotype. The chain uses TRBV5-1 and TRBJ2-7, with TRBD1 matching over 10 bases. This CDR3 has 14 residues. The ends lost 4 bases at V and 6 bases at J; junction bases unmatched: 7. CDR1 is SGHRS, CDR2 YFSETQ, per germline. CDR3 coding DNA: TGCGCCAGCAGCACCGGGACAGGGGAATCCGAGCAGTACGTC. This codes for CASSTGTGESEQYV.